These T cell receptor beta chains were read from a single sample in a study of blood T cell repertoires in COVID-19. Libraries were prepared by immunoSEQ multiplex PCR; TCRdb keeps only in-frame clonotypes and omits some of them. The sample contains under 95,000 clones, approximately 82% of which appear only once. Sequencing was carried out using peripheral blood. Receptor source: an elderly woman with acute or convalescent COVID-19. CDR3s leave out the opening cysteine and the closing phenylalanine or tryptophan.

j_call | v_call | cdr3_aa
TRBJ2-5 | TRBV10-3 | AISAGQGVQETQY
TRBJ1-4 | TRBV28 | ASSPERRGSREKLF
TRBJ1-4 | TRBV6-5 | ASSYSRENEKLF
TRBJ1-5 | TRBV13 | ASSLDPGGNQPQH
TRBJ2-4 | TRBV6-5 | ASRGDAAKNIQY
TRBJ2-7 | TRBV28 | ASSSLGAGGREQY
TRBJ2-3 | TRBV5-6 | ASSLVTAGGSDTQY
TRBJ1-1 | TRBV19 | ASSIGIMSGRMNTEAF
TRBJ2-7 | TRBV9 | ASSPGLAGDSYEQY
TRBJ1-1 | TRBV3-1/TRBV3-2 | ASSQPGGFRNTEAF
TRBJ2-7 | TRBV11-2 | ASSLVLAGGGTYEQY
TRBJ2-3 | TRBV3-1/TRBV3-2 | ASSQVSDTQY
TRBJ1-1 | TRBV5-4 | ASSSRDRANTEAF
TRBJ1-4 | TRBV3-1/TRBV3-2 | ASSSGTDPFNEKLF
TRBJ1-5 | TRBV19 | ASTQLGGDSNQPQH
TRBJ1-4 | TRBV5-1 | ASSAGGPEKLF
TRBJ1-1 | TRBV27 | ASSSVNTEAF
TRBJ2-1 | TRBV7-8 | ASSLGLAGGLLLNNEQF
TRBJ1-1 | TRBV5-1 | ASSLEISRTEAF
TRBJ2-4 | TRBV7-9 | ASSLMGRAEY
TRBJ2-2 | TRBV28 | ASSGGLAGGPGTGELF
TRBJ2-5 | TRBV3-1/TRBV3-2 | ASSHSSETQY
TRBJ2-7 | TRBV11-2 | ASSSTGGGYEQY
TRBJ1-4 | TRBV6-5 | ATTGGLNEKLF
TRBJ1-1 | TRBV5-5 | ASSFLVETEAF
TRBJ2-7 | TRBV9 | ASSRGTGGDEQY
TRBJ2-7 | TRBV10-1 | ASSGANRAEQY
TRBJ2-6 | TRBV19 | ASSPPPTSGVALSSGANVLT
TRBJ2-3 | TRBV4-1 | ASSQGLLPSSTDTQY
TRBJ1-5 | TRBV28 | ASSLTGQPQH
TRBJ2-1 | TRBV5-1 | ASSLGQGDYNEQF
TRBJ1-5 | TRBV28 | ASRSEGEVNQPQH
TRBJ2-3 | TRBV5-1 | ASSVLPGTDTQY
TRBJ1-2 | TRBV28 | ASSSPWAGENGYT
TRBJ2-1 | TRBV11-2 | ASSPRLAGAPNEQF
TRBJ1-4 | TRBV12-3/TRBV12-4 | ASSGKFEKLF
TRBJ2-5 | TRBV14 | ASSQYTKWETQY
TRBJ2-2 | TRBV19 | ASSMRGTLTGELF
TRBJ1-5 | TRBV5-1 | ASSLGLTSNQPQH
TRBJ2-5 | TRBV15 | ATSRQPGQQETQY
TRBJ1-4 | TRBV7-9 | ASSTRTGFEKLF
TRBJ2-1 | TRBV5-1 | ASSPRRGGRRRDRDEQF
TRBJ2-2 | TRBV21-1 | ASSNRGGNTGELF
TRBJ2-1 | TRBV5-4 | ASSLVGAYNEQF
TRBJ2-2 | TRBV3-1/TRBV3-2 | ASSKRGAGELF
TRBJ2-7 | TRBV18 | ASSPGTIDYEQY
TRBJ2-2 | TRBV3-1/TRBV3-2 | ASSPTWTSGELF
TRBJ2-3 | TRBV7-6 | ASSLGLAGGDTQY